The rows below give T cell receptor beta chains drawn from one sample of a study of control samples from healthy donors and cancer patients. Generated by immunoSEQ multiplex PCR, the TCRdb table keeps only in-frame clones and is missing some. Seen here are 80,000 or so clones, roughly 94% observed once, and the top ten hold about 6%. The specimen sequenced was blood. These receptors all stem from a woman aged 40 to 49 in good health. CDR3s leave out the opening cysteine and the closing phenylalanine or tryptophan.

v_call,j_call,cdr3_aa
TRBV2,TRBJ1-5,ASSGGQGARQPQH
TRBV4-3,TRBJ1-3,ASSQWTVSGNTIY
TRBV3-1/TRBV3-2,TRBJ1-4,ASSQGTVTTNEKLF
TRBV6-4,TRBJ2-2,ASSAGGGANGELF
TRBV5-1,TRBJ1-1,ASSLAGGSTEAF
TRBV5-1,TRBJ1-5,ASSLGGGNQPQH
TRBV2,TRBJ2-1,ASKATNSYNEQF
TRBV7-6,TRBJ2-5,ASSLRPYGTKTQY
TRBV27,TRBJ2-7,ASSYAGSYEQY
TRBV5-5,TRBJ1-1,ASSFTGTTEAF
TRBV5-4,TRBJ1-2,ASSSQGASGYT
TRBV28,TRBJ2-7,ASSTPGQGLYEQY
TRBV2,TRBJ1-5,ASSREGGIDQPQH
TRBV9,TRBJ1-3,ASSVATLGNGNTIY
TRBV27,TRBJ2-3,ARGVTDTQY
TRBV3-1/TRBV3-2,TRBJ1-2,ASSRCNRVGGYT
TRBV20-1,TRBJ1-1,SARGQGEAF
TRBV11-2,TRBJ1-4,ASSLGYRDRGLTNEKLF
TRBV14,TRBJ2-7,ASSQGTGASYEQY
TRBV19,TRBJ2-7,ASSSKGSYIVPYEQY
TRBV7-2,TRBJ2-1,ASSLARLDEQF
TRBV7-8,TRBJ2-5,ASNSREHQETQY
TRBV7-9,TRBJ2-2,ASTSLQPGGWGSLGELF
TRBV6-2/TRBV6-3,TRBJ2-3,ASSLTGDTQY
TRBV18,TRBJ2-3,ASSPRGGPGTDTQY
TRBV7-6,TRBJ1-3,ASSFGQGPGNTIY
TRBV10-1,TRBJ2-4,ASPASGIAKNIQY
TRBV19,TRBJ2-5,ASSKGRQIQETQY
TRBV4-1,TRBJ2-7,ASSQNTGGYEQY
TRBV5-6,TRBJ1-2,ASSQVGGSYGYT
TRBV7-2,TRBJ2-2,ASSLGLAGGNVAGELF
TRBV7-2,TRBJ1-3,ASSTGTGMSGNTIY
TRBV6-5,TRBJ1-1,ASIAGGGRAEAF
TRBV30,TRBJ2-7,AWSVEGRAYEQY
TRBV2,TRBJ1-4,ASSEDQATNEKLF
TRBV27,TRBJ1-1,ASSSYRADTEAF
TRBV4-2,TRBJ1-1,ASSQDYRVNTEAF
TRBV18,TRBJ1-2,ASSKNTHNYGYT
TRBV6-2/TRBV6-3,TRBJ2-1,ASSYLAGVSNEQF
TRBV13,TRBJ2-1,ASSLKGALSSYNEQF
TRBV18,TRBJ1-1,ASSPRTANTEAF
TRBV6-2/TRBV6-3,TRBJ1-1,ASSYKKGTGPTEAF
TRBV20-1,TRBJ2-6,SASKGSGANVLT
TRBV4-2,TRBJ2-3,ASSQGRTSGGRTDTQY
TRBV7-9,TRBJ2-7,ASLGGYEQY
TRBV6-2/TRBV6-3,TRBJ1-3,ASSFFGGGGNTIY
TRBV4-1,TRBJ2-7,ASSPLGRGGTSYEQY
TRBV29-1,TRBJ1-4,SVGGRGEKLF
TRBV5-1,TRBJ2-7,ASSFTGSYEQY
TRBV6-1,TRBJ1-4,ASSEEEGSNEKLF
TRBV29-1,TRBJ1-1,SVARWDRGNPEAF
TRBV5-4,TRBJ2-7,ASSERQGSYEQY
TRBV6-4,TRBJ2-3,ASSDTSVSTDTQY
TRBV6-1,TRBJ2-7,ASSEGSTLIRFEQY
TRBV6-6,TRBJ1-5,ASSYSVGHSNQPQH
TRBV12-3/TRBV12-4,TRBJ2-1,ASSLGANEQF
TRBV4-1,TRBJ1-2,ASSQDFGVPYGYT
TRBV30,TRBJ1-1,AWSLTGVNTEAF
TRBV2,TRBJ1-5,ASRAGYSNQPQH